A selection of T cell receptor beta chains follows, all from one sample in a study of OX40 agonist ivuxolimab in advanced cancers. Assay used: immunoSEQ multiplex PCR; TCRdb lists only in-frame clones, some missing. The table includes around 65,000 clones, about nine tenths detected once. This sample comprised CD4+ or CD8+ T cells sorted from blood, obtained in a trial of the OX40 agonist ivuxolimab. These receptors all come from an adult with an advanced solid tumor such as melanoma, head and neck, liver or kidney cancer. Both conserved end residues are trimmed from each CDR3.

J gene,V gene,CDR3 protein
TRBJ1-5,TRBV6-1,ASSEVVGQGVYQPQH
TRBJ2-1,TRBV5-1,ASTLAGLADYNEQF
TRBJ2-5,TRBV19,ASKDFQETQY
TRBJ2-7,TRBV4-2,ASSASSGSYEQY
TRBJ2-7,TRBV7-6,ASSLWGQGAYEQY
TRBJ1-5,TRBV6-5,ASSPMGYQPQH
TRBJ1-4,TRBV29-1,SVGENEKLF
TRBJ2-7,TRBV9,ASSTPGVVDEQY
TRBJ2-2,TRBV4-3,ASSQDGTGVGTGELF
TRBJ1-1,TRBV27,ASLGGIQGAEAF
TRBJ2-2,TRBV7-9,ASSSDSGELF
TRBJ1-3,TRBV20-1,SAPREDTIY
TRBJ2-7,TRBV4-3,ASSHTLGALIDEQY
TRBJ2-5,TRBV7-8,ASTPNSQETQY
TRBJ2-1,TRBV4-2,ASSSSLADEQF
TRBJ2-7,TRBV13,ASSAPTGGPYGQY
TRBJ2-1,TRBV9,ASSVVIGPYGEQF
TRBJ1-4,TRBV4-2,ASSQEANEKLF
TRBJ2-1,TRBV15,ATSPKATESYNEQF
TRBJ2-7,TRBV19,ASSIGGGPYEQY
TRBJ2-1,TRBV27,ASSLWSYNEQF
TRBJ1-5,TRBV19,ASSIRTDSNQPQH
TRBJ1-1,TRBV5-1,ASSFFSGSMNTEAF
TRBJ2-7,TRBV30,AWSAGTLTYEQY
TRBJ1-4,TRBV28,ASSDRGYNEKLF
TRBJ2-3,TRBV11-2,ASSGHWAGGSTSTDTQY
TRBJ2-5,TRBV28,ASSLVGLAQETQY
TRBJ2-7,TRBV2,ASSAGQAYEQY
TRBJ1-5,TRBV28,ASSRLASGLNQPQH
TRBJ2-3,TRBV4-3,ASSQGFSSTDTQY
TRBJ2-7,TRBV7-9,ASSLAGTDTYEQY
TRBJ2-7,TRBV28,ASSFNRGGYEQY
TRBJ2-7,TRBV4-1,ASSQDVAYEQY
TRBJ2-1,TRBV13,ASSSRPGNLGQF
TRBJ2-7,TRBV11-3,ASSLTDYEQY
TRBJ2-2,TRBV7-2,ASSHPTETPNTGELF
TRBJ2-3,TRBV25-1,ASSEYATGGGTDTQY
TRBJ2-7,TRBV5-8,ASSLEDRVVEQY
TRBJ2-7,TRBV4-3,ASSQESEQY
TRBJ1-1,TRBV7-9,ASSLGGGPEAF
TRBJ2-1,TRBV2,ASSDGGSSYNEQF
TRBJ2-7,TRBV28,ASSLGLAAAYEQY
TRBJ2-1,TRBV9,ASSGRTVPLYEQF
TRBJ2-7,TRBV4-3,ASSPSGTYEQY
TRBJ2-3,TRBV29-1,SALSGRGDTQY
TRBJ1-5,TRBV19,ASSIIGWGQEPQH
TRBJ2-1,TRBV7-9,ASSSSARGSSYNEQF
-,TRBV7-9,ASSPGTGGDEQY
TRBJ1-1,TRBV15,ATSRDTVRDKTTF
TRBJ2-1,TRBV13,ASSSYHSGSYNEQF
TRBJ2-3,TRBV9,ASSVEGSTDTQY
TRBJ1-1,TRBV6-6,ASRLAPRTEAF
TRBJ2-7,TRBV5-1,ASSQGGGYYEQY